The 31 T cell receptor beta chains listed next were all sequenced from one sample in a study of blood T cell repertoires in COVID-19. Produced via immunoSEQ multiplex PCR; TCRdb's table is partial and in-frame only. The data contain over 200,000 clones, around four fifths of them seen just once; the ten biggest clones take up 5% to 6%. The material sequenced was peripheral blood. These TCRs come from a man at least 80 years old with acute or convalescent COVID-19.

This chain connects TRBV30 to TRBJ1-4; D not certain. The V end was cut by 1 base, the J end by 8 bases, with 11 bases between. The germline gives CDR1 GTSNPN, CDR2 SVGIG (reference sequence). The length of the CDR3 is 13 residues. The CDR3 DNA is TGTGCCTGGAGTGAGAGTCAGCGAGAAAAACTGTTTTTT. It is translated as CAWSESQREKLFF. Drawing the rest from reference TRBV30 and TRBJ1-4, the complete variable domain is SQTIHQWPATLVQPVGSPLSLECTVEGTSNPNLYWYRQAAGRGLQLLFYSVGIGQISSEVPQNLSASRPQDRQFILSSKKLLLSDSGFYLCAWSESQREKLFFGSGTQLSVL.

This clone was seen a single time. The J gene is TRBJ1-4, the V gene TRBV7-2; 8 bases line up with TRBD1. CDR3 length: 15 amino acids. The J segment lost 5 bases and the V segment lost 3 bases, leaving 5 bases of the junction unmatched. Germline values: CDR1 SGHTA, CDR2 FQGNSA. Written as DNA, the CDR3 is TGTGCCAGCAGCTTCACGACAGGGGTAAATGAAAAACTGTTTTTT. Protein sequence: CASSFTTGVNEKLFF.

The chain combines TRBV9 with TRBJ1-3; D is uncertain. Germline V lookup: CDR1 SGDLS, CDR2 YYNGEE. V was cut by 1 base and J by 4 bases, with 9 bases left in between. The CDR3 has 14 amino acids. The CDR3 sequence: CASSVSPEGNTIYF. The DNA for the CDR3 is TGTGCCAGCAGCGTATCACCGGAGGGAAACACCATATATTTT.

The genes are TRBV7-2 and TRBJ1-2; TRBD1 might be the D (6 bases). The germline V gene has CDR1 SGHTA and CDR2 FQGNSA. The CDR3 extends over 16 amino acids. Trimming removed 1 base at V and 2 bases at J, with 14 bases between. CDR3 amino acids: CASSLGDRRQNYGYTF. CDR3 DNA: TGTGCCAGCAGCTTAGGAGACAGGAGACAAAACTATGGCTACACCTTC.

This rearrangement joins TRBV6-1 to TRBJ1-5, with TRBD1 matching 9 bases. Germline loops: CDR1 MNHNS, CDR2 SASEGT. With V trimmed by 3 bases and J by 4 bases, 4 bases remained unmatched. This CDR3 spans 15 amino acids. CDR3 coding DNA: TGTGCCAGCAGTGATTTGACAGGGGGGAATCAGCCCCAGCATTTT. Translating it yields CASSDLTGGNQPQHF.

The chain carries TRBV21-1 and TRBJ2-7; the table gives TRBD2 as D, unverified against the DNA. TRBV21-1 has pseudogene status. This CDR3 is built from 17 residues. CDR3 DNA: TGTGCCAGCAGCAAAGTAAGGGCTAGCGGGAGTATCGACGAGCAGTACTTC. This sequence encodes CASSKVRASGSIDEQYF.

Only a few counts were recorded for this clone. The rearrangement uses TRBV28 and TRBJ1-3; tentatively, D is TRBD1 (6 bases). This CDR3 contains 14 residues. Per the germline V gene, CDR1 is MDHEN and CDR2 is SYDVKM. V lost 6 bases and J lost 2, with 11 bases in between. The CDR3 DNA reads TGTGCCAGCAGCCCTGCAGGGGCTGGAAACACCATATATTTT. This gives the protein CASSPAGAGNTIYF.

The J gene is TRBJ2-2, the V gene TRBV19, with no clear D. V was clipped by 6 bases and J by 0 bases, with 11 bases between them. In germline, CDR1 is LNHDA, CDR2 SQIVND (reference sequence). This CDR3 is 15 amino acids long. This chain's CDR3 is CASSYNLANTGELFF. CDR3 coding DNA: TGTGCCAGTAGCTATAATTTAGCGAACACCGGGGAGCTGTTTTTT.

The chain couples TRBV7-2 to TRBJ2-2; D perhaps matches TRBD1 (7 bases). From germline, CDR1 is SGHTA and CDR2 FQGNSA. The CDR3 is 16 amino acids. V gave up 5 bases and J gave up 5 bases, with 18 bases separating them. CDR3: CASSLRSRGETGELFF. The CDR3 bases are TGTGCCAGCAGCCTACGATCCAGGGGGGAAACCGGGGAGCTGTTTTTT.

This clone was counted only a few times. The chain recombines TRBV3-1 (or the pseudogene TRBV3-2) with TRBJ1-3, with D maybe TRBD1 (6 bases). V was clipped by 4 bases and J by 4 bases, with 17 bases between them. In germline, CDR1 is LGHDT, CDR2 YNNKEL (reference sequence). This CDR3 is 16 amino acids long. DNA of the CDR3: TGTGCCAGCAGCCGCGTATCCTGGACAGCCGGAAACACCATATATTTT. It translates to CASSRVSWTAGNTIYF.

The chain uses TRBV5-4 and TRBJ1-1; D is unresolved. This CDR3 spans 13 amino acids. V was cut by 4 bases and J by 6 bases, with 13 bases left in between. Germline V gene lookup returns CDR1 SGHNT and CDR2 YYREEE (reference sequence). CDR3 nucleotide sequence: TGTGCCAGCAGCCTAGAGAGGGTTTCTGAAGCTTTCTTT. Protein sequence: CASSLERVSEAFF.

The chain recombines TRBV5-1 with TRBJ2-7; no reliable D call. Germline CDR1 is SGHRS and CDR2 is YFSETQ. V was clipped by 0 bases and J by 6 bases, with 7 bases between them. This CDR3 has 12 amino acids. The CDR3: CASSLGESEQYF. The DNA of the CDR3 is TGCGCCAGCAGCTTGGGAGAATCCGAGCAGTACTTC. The full variable domain, its missing parts supplied by reference TRBV5-1 and TRBJ2-7, is KAGVTQTPRYLIKTRGQQVTLSCSPISGHRSVSWYQQTPGQGLQFLFEYFSETQRNKGNFPGRFSGRQFSNSRSEMNVSTLELGDSALYLCASSLGESEQYFGPGTRLTVT.

As concerns this clone: The junction departs from the called germline gene at one end, perhaps through a read error. V usage is TRBV29-1 and J usage is TRBJ2-1, with 12 bases lining up with TRBD2. There are 12 residues in the CDR3. From germline, CDR1 is SQVTM and CDR2 ANQGSEA. CDR3 coding DNA: TGCAGCGTTGGGACTAGCGGGAATGTGCAGTTCTTC. Its protein is CSVGTSGNVQFF.

V gene TRBV4-2 combines with J gene TRBJ2-2, with 9 bases that match TRBD1. J lost 6 bases, V lost 3 bases, and 5 bases had no gene match. CDR3 length: 15 amino acids. CDR1 is LGHNA, CDR2 YNFKEQ, per germline. CDR3 residues: CASSQGTGISGELFF. The CDR3 DNA is TGTGCCAGCAGCCAGGGGACAGGGATCTCCGGGGAGCTGTTTTTT.

V and J are TRBV11-2 and TRBJ2-1, with D maybe TRBD2 (6 bases). The CDR3 length is 15 residues. V lost 5 bases and J 3 bases, leaving 14 bases between the germline ends. Per the germline V gene, CDR1 is SGHAT and CDR2 is FQNNGV. CDR3 DNA: TGTGCCAGCAGCGCAACTAGCAGTTTCTACAATGAGCAGTTCTTC. Protein: CASSATSSFYNEQFF.

The chain joins TRBV19 to TRBJ2-3; the match to TRBD1 covers 10 bases. Germline V CDR1 and CDR2: LNHDA, SQIVND (reference sequence). This CDR3 spans 16 amino acids. The junction had 4 bases not matched to a gene; V was cut back by 0 bases and J by 4 bases. CDR3: CASSIDLTGGADTQYF. The CDR3 DNA sequence: TGTGCCAGTAGTATAGATCTGACAGGGGGCGCAGATACGCAGTATTTT.

This clone has only a few counts. The rearrangement uses TRBV18 and TRBJ2-7; 8 nucleotides match TRBD1. J lost 6 bases, V lost 3 bases, and 7 bases had no gene match. Germline CDR1 KGHSH, CDR2 LQKENI. The CDR3 runs 14 residues. Here the CDR3 DNA reads TGTGCCAGCTCACCGGGGCAGGGGGCCGGCGAGCAGTACTTC. Translating it yields CASSPGQGAGEQYF.

The chain couples TRBV28 to TRBJ2-7; 7 bases agree with TRBD1. The V gene's germline CDR1 is MDHEN and CDR2 SYDVKM. The CDR3 loop spans 14 amino acids. V trimming: 4 bases; J trimming: 4 bases; junction bases outside the gene matches: 7. The CDR3 is CASSSRQGRYEQYF. The CDR3 bases are TGTGCCAGCAGTTCCCGACAGGGTAGGTACGAGCAGTACTTC.

This sequence joins TRBV5-1 and TRBJ2-3; possibly TRBD1 for D (6 bases). Trimming took off 4 bases at V and 2 bases at J, with 8 bases between the two ends. Germline CDR1 reads SGHRS; CDR2 reads YFSETQ. This CDR3 is built from 13 residues. The CDR3 region is CASSRTDTDTQYF. In nucleotides, the CDR3 is TGCGCCAGCAGCCGGACAGACACAGATACGCAGTATTTT.

The chain combines TRBV6-5 with TRBJ2-6; the D is unclear. This CDR3 has 13 amino acids. Trimming cost V 10 bases and J 0 bases, with 7 bases left between them. CDR1 is MNHEY, CDR2 SVGAGI, per germline. This CDR3 reads CANSNSGANVLTF. For the CDR3, the DNA is TGTGCCAACTCGAACTCTGGGGCCAACGTCCTGACTTTC.

This clone appeared once. The chain recombines TRBV5-1 with TRBJ2-3; no firm D call. Germline V gene sequence: CDR1 SGHRS, CDR2 YFSETQ. Trimming pared 4 bases from V and 2 bases from J, leaving 8 bases between. CDR3 length equals 13 residues. CDR3 in DNA: TGCGCCAGCAGCCCAACAACCACAGATACGCAGTATTTT. This translates into CASSPTTTDTQYF.

This chain joins TRBV5-1 and TRBJ2-3, with 9 bases aligning to TRBD2. With V trimmed by 1 base and J by 2 bases, 5 bases remained unmatched. The CDR3 length is 16 residues. Germline assignment: CDR1 SGHRS and CDR2 YFSETQ. DNA of the CDR3: TGCGCCAGCAGCTTGTTGAAGCGGGGGGACACAGATACGCAGTATTTT. Protein sequence: CASSLLKRGDTDTQYF.

This clone was found a few times. V gene TRBV5-1 combines with J gene TRBJ2-3, with 7 bases identical to TRBD1. The germline CDR1 and CDR2 sequences are SGHRS and YFSETQ. The CDR3 covers 14 residues. J was trimmed by 5 bases and V by 2 bases; bases with no gene match: 5. CDR3 loop: CASSFGQDIDTQYF. CDR3 bases: TGCGCCAGCAGCTTTGGACAGGACATAGATACGCAGTATTTT.

The chain has TRBV4-1 and TRBJ2-3; 10 bases are shared with TRBD2. Germline V CDR1 and CDR2: MGHRA, YSYEKL. V shed 5 bases and J 1 base; nucleotides not matched to a gene: 6. CDR3 length: 16 residues. The CDR3 DNA follows: TGCGCCAGCAGCATAGGGCTAGCGGGGGGCACAGATACGCAGTATTTT. Amino acid sequence: CASSIGLAGGTDTQYF.

The gene calls are TRBV18 and TRBJ1-4; 7 nucleotides match TRBD1. The CDR3 length is 15 residues. Germline loops: CDR1 KGHSH, CDR2 LQKENI. V lost 6 bases, J lost 5 bases, and 9 bases stayed unmatched. CDR3 sequence: CASSDMGQLNEKLFF. The CDR3 DNA is TGTGCCAGCTCCGACATGGGACAGCTAAATGAAAAACTGTTTTTT.

This clone was seen a few times. J is TRBJ1-1 and V is TRBV6-1; 10 nucleotides align to TRBD1. The germline V gene has CDR1 MNHNS and CDR2 SASEGT. This CDR3 has 14 amino acids. The ends lost 2 bases at V and 10 bases at J; junction bases unmatched: 7. Here the CDR3 reads CASSESRTGGRAFF. In nucleotides, the CDR3 is TGTGCCAGCAGTGAAAGTAGGACAGGGGGGAGAGCTTTCTTT.

CDR3 nucleotide sequence: TGTGCCAGCTCACCATGGACAGGGGCCATGAACACTGAAGCTTTCTTT. Its translation is CASSPWTGAMNTEAFF. The chain uses TRBV18 and TRBJ1-1, with 9 positions matching TRBD1. The trim removed 2 bases at V and 0 bases at J, leaving 4 bases unmatched. The CDR3 runs 16 residues. The germline V gene encodes CDR1 KGHSH and CDR2 LQKENI.

The CDR3: CASTGGVKAFF. CDR3 coding DNA: TGTGCCAGCACGGGAGGGGTGAAAGCTTTCTTT. The chain links TRBV28 to TRBJ1-1; D is perhaps TRBD1 (5 bases). V lost 7 bases and J lost 9, with 12 bases in between. Germline V gene data show CDR1 as MDHEN and CDR2 as SYDVKM. This CDR3 comprises 11 residues.

This clone came up once. The gene calls are TRBV24-1 and TRBJ1-4; unclear D gene. This CDR3 has 15 residues. V lost 4 bases to trimming and J lost 7 bases, with 15 bases between them. Germline V gene sequence: CDR1 KGHDR, CDR2 SFDVKD. CDR3 loop: CATSDPRTGGEKLFF. The CDR3 nucleotides are TGTGCCACCAGTGACCCCCGGACCGGAGGTGAAAAACTGTTTTTT.

The V call is TRBV6-5, the J call TRBJ1-2; TRBD1 agrees at 8 bases. In germline, CDR1 is MNHEY, CDR2 SVGAGI. The CDR3 runs 12 residues. V shed 5 bases, J shed 8 bases, and the junction held 4 bases outside the gene matches. In nucleotides, the CDR3 is TGTGCCAGCAGTCAGGGGGCAGGGGGCTACACCTTC. Its protein product is CASSQGAGGYTF.

The J gene is TRBJ2-1, the V gene TRBV6-4, with 7 nucleotides matching TRBD1. There are 13 residues in the CDR3. The V segment lost 4 bases and the J segment 7 bases; nucleotides outside the gene matches: 4. Looked up from germline, CDR1 is MRHNA and CDR2 is SNTAGT. The CDR3 DNA sequence: TGTGCCAGCAGTGCCGACAGGGAGAATGAGCAGTTCTTC. Translating it yields CASSADRENEQFF.